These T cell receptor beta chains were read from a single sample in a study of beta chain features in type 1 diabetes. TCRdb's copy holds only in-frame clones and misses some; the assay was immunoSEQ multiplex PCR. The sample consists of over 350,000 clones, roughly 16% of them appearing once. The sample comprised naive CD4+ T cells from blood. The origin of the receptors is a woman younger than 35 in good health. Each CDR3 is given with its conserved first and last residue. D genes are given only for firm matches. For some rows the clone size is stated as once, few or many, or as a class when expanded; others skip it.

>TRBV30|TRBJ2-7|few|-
CAWRTIGGSLYEQYF
TGTGCCTGGAGGACAATTGGGGGGAGCCTTTACGAGCAGTACTTC
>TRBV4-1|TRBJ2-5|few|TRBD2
CASSQAASGRETQYF
TGCGCCAGCAGCCAAGCGGCAAGCGGGAGAGAGACCCAGTACTTC
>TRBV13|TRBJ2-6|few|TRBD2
CASRHSGRPLNSGANVLTF
TGTGCCAGCAGACATAGCGGGAGACCCCTCAACTCTGGGGCCAACGTCCTGACTTTC
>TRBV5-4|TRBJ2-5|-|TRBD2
CASSVLAGGETQYF
TGTGCCAGCTCGGTTCTAGCGGGAGGAGAGACCCAGTACTTC
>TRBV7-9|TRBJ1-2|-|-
CASSLGDGYTF
TGTGCCAGCAGCTTAGGCGATGGCTACACCTTC
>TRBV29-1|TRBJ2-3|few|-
CSLRHRTDTQYF
TGCAGCCTCCGACACCGCACAGATACGCAGTATTTT
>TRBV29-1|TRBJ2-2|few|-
CSVASGTTNTGELFF
TGCAGCGTCGCTTCCGGGACAACGAACACCGGGGAGCTGTTTTTT
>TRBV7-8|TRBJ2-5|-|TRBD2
CASSGYWAGEETQYF
TGTGCCAGCAGCGGGTACTGGGCGGGGGAAGAGACCCAGTACTTC
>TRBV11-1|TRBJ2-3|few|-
CASSSRGHPSTDTQYF
TGTGCCAGCAGCTCCCGAGGACATCCCTCCACAGATACGCAGTATTTT
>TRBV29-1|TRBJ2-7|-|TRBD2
CSVDWWGGSEQYF
TGCAGCGTTGATTGGTGGGGGGGAAGCGAGCAGTACTTC
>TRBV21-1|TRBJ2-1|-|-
CASSKGGTKNYNEQFF
TGTGCCAGCAGCAAAGGGGGCACAAAAAACTACAATGAGCAGTTCTTC
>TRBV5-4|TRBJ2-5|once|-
CASSLAVGAGETQYF
TGTGCCAGCAGCTTGGCCGTGGGGGCTGGAGAGACCCAGTACTTC
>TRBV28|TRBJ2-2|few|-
CASSLGRGNTGELFF
TGTGCCAGCAGTTTAGGTCGGGGGAACACCGGGGAGCTGTTTTTT
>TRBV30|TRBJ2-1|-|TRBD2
CAWTLAGGYNEQFF
TGTGCCTGGACCTTAGCGGGAGGGTACAATGAGCAGTTCTTC
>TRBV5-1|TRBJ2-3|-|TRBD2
CASSLEGPTGLAGTDTQYF
TGCGCCAGCAGCTTGGAGGGACCTACGGGACTAGCGGGCACAGATACGCAGTATTTT
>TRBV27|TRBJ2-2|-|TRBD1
CASSPRGLGTGTGELFF
TGTGCCAGCAGTCCCCGCGGGCTTGGGACAGGCACCGGGGAGCTGTTTTTT
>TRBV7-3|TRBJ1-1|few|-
CASSLQGSTEAFF
TGTGCCAGCAGCTTACAGGGGAGCACTGAAGCTTTCTTT
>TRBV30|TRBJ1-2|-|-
CAWSPGVNPGYTF
TGTGCCTGGAGTCCGGGGGTGAATCCTGGCTACACCTTC
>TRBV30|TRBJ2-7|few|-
CAWSVGGSPREQYF
TGTGCCTGGAGTGTCGGGGGATCGCCTAGGGAGCAGTACTTC
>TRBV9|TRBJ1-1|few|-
CASSVEAENTEAFF
TGTGCCAGCAGCGTAGAAGCGGAGAACACTGAAGCTTTCTTT
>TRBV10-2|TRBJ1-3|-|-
CASSETGRSGNTIYF
TGCGCCAGCAGTGAGACAGGCCGCTCTGGAAACACCATATATTTT
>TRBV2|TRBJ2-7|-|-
CASSVGSGPYEQYF
TGTGCCAGCAGTGTGGGTAGCGGCCCCTACGAGCAGTACTTC
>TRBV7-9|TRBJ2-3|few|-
CASSHAVDTQYF
TGTGCCAGCAGCCATGCGGTGGATACGCAGTATTTT